The 15 T cell receptor beta chains in this list originate from one sample, sequenced in a study of T cell repertoires in cytomegalovirus infection. TCRdb re-called the reads with MiXCR, one entry per CDR3 protein. The repertoire has around 710,000 distinct CDR3 sequences, about 27% of them found once; the top ten carry under 15%. What these receptors recognize is not known. The sequenced sample was cultured CD8+ T cells from PBMCs, obtained from culture after CMV antigen stimulation. The receptors originated from a human donor in good health (CMV status not recorded). Some clones in this sample may be carry-over from other donors' samples.

This clonotype turned up a few times. V is TRBV25-1 and J is TRBJ1-1; TRBD1 agrees at 7 bases. The CDR3 runs 13 residues. V trimming: 9 bases; J trimming: 0 bases; junction bases outside the gene matches: 4. The germline V gene has CDR1 MGHDK and CDR2 SYGVNS. The CDR3 loop reads CASGQELNTEAFF. As DNA, the CDR3 is TGTGCCAGTGGACAGGAATTGAACACTGAAGCTTTCTTT. The complete variable domain, with remaining parts taken from reference TRBV25-1 and TRBJ1-1, reads EADIYQTPRYLVIGTGKKITLECSQTMGHDKMYWYQQDPGMELHLIHYSYGVNSTEKGDLSSESTVSRIRTEHFPLTLESARPSHTSQYLCASGQELNTEAFFGQGTRLTVV.

The genes are TRBV24-1 and TRBJ2-2, with 8 bases that match TRBD2. The CDR3 extends over 18 amino acids. Germline V lookup: CDR1 KGHDR, CDR2 SFDVKD. V was clipped by 3 bases and J by 6 bases; unmatched bases: 14. CDR3 sequence reads: CATSDPPWRGASAGELFF. The CDR3 DNA is TGTGCCACCAGTGATCCCCCCTGGCGGGGGGCCAGCGCCGGGGAGCTGTTTTTT.

V gene TRBV5-5 combines with J gene TRBJ1-1, with a weak D call TRBD1 (5 bases). In germline, CDR1 is SGHKS, CDR2 YYEKEE (reference sequence). The CDR3 spans 15 residues. V dropped 1 base and J dropped 4 bases, with 14 bases sitting between them. The CDR3 here is CASSLYPGKGTEAFF. The CDR3 nucleotides read TGTGCCAGCAGCTTGTACCCAGGGAAAGGCACTGAAGCTTTCTTT. The full variable domain, rest sourced from reference TRBV5-5 and TRBJ1-1, is DAGVTQSPTHLIKTRGQQVTLRCSPISGHKSVSWYQQVLGQGPQFIFQYYEKEERGRGNFPDRFSARQFPNYSSELNVNALLLGDSALYLCASSLYPGKGTEAFFGQGTRLTVV.

The V and J genes are TRBV4-2 and TRBJ2-2; D perhaps matches TRBD1 (8 bases). The CDR3 contains 18 residues. V lost 0 bases and J 6 bases, leaving 20 bases between the germline ends. CDR1 LGHNA and CDR2 YNFKEQ come from the germline V gene. CDR3 bases: TGTGCCAGCAGCCAAGATCGGGGGGACAGGACCGGTGCCGGGGAGCTGTTTTTT. Translation gives CASSQDRGDRTGAGELFF.

This clonotype showed up just a few times. The chain uses TRBV12-3 or TRBV12-4 and TRBJ2-7, with D perhaps assigned TRBD1 or TRBD2 (5 bases each). The CDR3 runs to 13 residues. Trimming stripped 6 bases from V and 5 bases from J, with 14 bases between. Written as DNA, the CDR3 is TGTGCCAGCAGCCCGGGGCATCGGGACGAGCAGTACGTC. Translating gives CASSPGHRDEQYV.

This clonotype appeared many times. The rearrangement joins TRBV7-6 to TRBJ2-6; D unclear. Per the germline V gene, CDR1 is SGHVS and CDR2 is FNYEAQ. The CDR3 spans 15 residues. Trimming took 1 base from V and 4 from J, leaving 8 bases between them. The CDR3 DNA reads as TGTGCCAGCAGCTTAGGGGTGGCCGGGGCCAACGTCCTGACTTTC. It translates to CASSLGVAGANVLTF.

The chain employs TRBV2 and TRBJ2-1; weak D call: TRBD1 (6 bases). The germline V gene has CDR1 SNHLY and CDR2 FYNNEI. The CDR3 is 13 amino acids. Deletions cut 2 bases from V and 6 bases from J, with 8 bases between. In DNA form, the CDR3 reads TGTGCCAGCAGTGAACGCAGGGGCAATGAGCAGTTCTTC. Its translation: CASSERRGNEQFF.

This clonotype was observed a few times. The chain combines TRBV12-5 with TRBJ2-1; 13 bases are shared with TRBD2. This CDR3 spans 16 amino acids. The junction had 5 bases not matched to a gene; V was cut back by 1 base and J by 8 bases. Germline assignment: CDR1 LGHNT and CDR2 FRNRAP. CDR3: CASGLATSGGGYEQFF. The CDR3 DNA follows: TGTGCTAGTGGTTTGGCTACTAGCGGGGGGGGATATGAGCAGTTCTTC.

This clonotype turned up a few times. This chain connects TRBV12-3 or TRBV12-4 to TRBJ2-1; TRBD2 is a possible D gene (6 bases). The ends were cut back, 7 bases at V and 3 bases at J, with 13 bases in the middle. This CDR3 has 14 amino acids. The CDR3 bases are TGTGCCAGCACTCGGGAGCTTTTCTACAATGAGCAGTTCTTC. Protein sequence: CASTRELFYNEQFF.

The rearrangement joins TRBV20-1 to TRBJ2-2; possibly TRBD1 for D (5 bases). Germline CDR1 reads DFQATT; CDR2 reads SNEGSKA (reference sequence). V was cut by 6 bases and J by 5 bases, with 16 bases left in between. The CDR3 contains 14 residues. CDR3 sequence (DNA): TGCAGTGCCAGATCCAGGGTGGAGACCGGGGAGCTGTTTTTT. Translation gives CSARSRVETGELFF.

The table lists this clonotype with a few counts. This chain uses TRBV27 with TRBJ2-1; 8 bases match TRBD2. CDR1 is MNHEY, CDR2 SMNVEV, per germline (reference sequence). V shed 2 bases and J 3 bases; nucleotides not matched to a gene: 12. The CDR3 is 18 amino acids. The CDR3 DNA reads as TGTGCCAGCAGTTTACCGTCCGGGGGGGCCTCGCGCTACAATGAGCAGTTCTTC. It specifies CASSLPSGGASRYNEQFF.

This clonotype was seen ten or more times. This chain links TRBV6-2 or TRBV6-3 with TRBJ1-6; possibly TRBD1 for D (5 bases). This CDR3 is 13 amino acids long. CDR1 MNHEY and CDR2 SVGEGT come from the germline V gene. The ends were cut back, 8 bases at V and 7 bases at J, with 12 bases in the middle. The CDR3 region has the DNA TGTGCCAGCTGCCCAGGGAGGAATTCACCCCTCCACTTT. This translates into CASCPGRNSPLHF.

This clonotype was detected a few times. The CDR3 nucleotides are TGTGCCAGCAGCTTATATGTCCTGGACGAAAAACTGTTTTTT. Amino acids: CASSLYVLDEKLFF. The chain combines TRBV7-8 with TRBJ1-4; D is uncertain. Germline CDR1 is SGHVS and CDR2 is FQNEAQ. The V end lost 2 bases, the J end lost 8 bases, and 12 bases lay between the germline ends. This CDR3 has 14 residues.

This chain links TRBV27 with TRBJ1-1; D may be TRBD1 (6 bases). The CDR3 has 12 residues. Germline V gene data show CDR1 as MNHEY and CDR2 as SMNVEV (reference sequence). This CDR3 reads CATWGRGTEAFF. In DNA, the CDR3 is TGTGCAACTTGGGGGCGCGGCACTGAAGCTTTCTTT.

The V call is TRBV5-8, the J call TRBJ1-5; D is undetermined. The V gene's germline CDR1 is SGHTS and CDR2 YDEGEE. Between the trimmed V and J ends, which lost 3 bases and 0 bases, there was a span of 19 bases. This CDR3 contains 18 residues. The CDR3 nucleotides are TGTGCCAGCAGCTGGGTGACCTCCTACGAGGGTAGCAATCAGCCCCAGCATTTT. Protein sequence: CASSWVTSYEGSNQPQHF.